Presented here are 5 T cell receptor beta chains from one specimen sequenced in a study of T cell changes during pregnancy in multiple sclerosis. Sequencing used immunoSEQ multiplex PCR; TCRdb keeps in-frame clones, though not all of them. The sample includes about 44,000 clones, roughly 96% of them seen just once. Source: peripheral blood, taken in the second trimester of pregnancy. Source of these receptors: a female donor with multiple sclerosis, enrolled in a pregnancy study.

This clone occurred once. The chain has TRBV6-5 and TRBJ1-1, with TRBD1 identical over 8 bases. This CDR3 spans 13 amino acids. V dropped 2 bases and J dropped 6; count of bases not matched to a gene: 2. Germline V gene sequence: CDR1 MNHEY, CDR2 SVGAGI. The CDR3 DNA reads TGTGCCAGCAGTTACGGCAGGGGGCCTGAAGCTTTCTTT. This gives the protein CASSYGRGPEAFF.

This chain connects TRBV7-2 to TRBJ2-2; weak D call: TRBD2 (5 bases). Trimming took off 0 bases at V and 1 base at J, with 9 bases between the two ends. The CDR3 has 16 residues. Germline lookup yields CDR1 SGHTA and CDR2 FQGNSA. The chain's CDR3 is CASSLAWRVNTGELFF. The CDR3, as DNA: TGTGCCAGCAGCTTAGCGTGGCGGGTGAACACCGGGGAGCTGTTTTTT.

The chain combines TRBV2 with TRBJ1-1; 9 bases line up with TRBD1. This CDR3 has 16 amino acids. With 4 bases clipped from V and 1 base from J, the junction kept 7 bases outside the gene matches. CDR1 SNHLY and CDR2 FYNNEI come from the germline V gene. In DNA form, the CDR3 reads TGTGCCAGCAGTGGGTCGGGACAGGGAAGGAACACTGAAGCTTTCTTT. Protein sequence: CASSGSGQGRNTEAFF. Full variable domain (rest looked up from reference TRBV2 and TRBJ1-1): EPEVTQTPSHQVTQMGQEVILRCVPISNHLYFYWYRQILGQKVEFLVSFYNNEISEKSEIFDDQFSVERPDGSNFTLKIRSTKLEDSAMYFCASSGSGQGRNTEAFFGQGTRLTVV.

This chain links TRBV7-8 with TRBJ2-7, with D possibly TRBD2 on 5 matching bases. The germline CDR1 and CDR2 sequences are SGHVS and FQNEAQ. The CDR3 is made up of 13 amino acids. Trimming removed 2 bases at V and 6 bases at J, with 11 bases between. CDR3 in amino acids: CASSLTREREQYF. The DNA for the CDR3 is TGTGCCAGCAGCTTAACGAGGGAGCGCGAGCAGTACTTC. The variable domain in full, with the rest retrieved from reference TRBV7-8 and TRBJ2-7, is GAGVSQSPRYKVAKRGQDVALRCDPISGHVSLFWYQQALGQGPEFLTYFQNEAQLDKSGLPSDRFFAERPEGSVSTLKIQRTQQEDSAVYLCASSLTREREQYFGPGTRLTVT.

The chain links TRBV11-2 to TRBJ1-2, with D possibly being TRBD1 (6 bases). CDR1 is SGHAT and CDR2 is FQNNGV in the germline V gene. Trimming shortened V by 4 bases and J by 3 bases, and 24 bases separated the two germline ends. The CDR3 extends over 18 amino acids. CDR3 DNA: TGTGCCAGCAGCTCTACGAGCAGGGGCCTCTCATTTTACTATGGCTACACCTTC. This translates into CASSSTSRGLSFYYGYTF.